The 32 T cell receptor beta chains reported below all come from one sample, sequenced in a study of molecular identifiers for immune sequencing clone quantification. MiXCR was run by TCRdb on the PCR reads, yielding one entry per CDR3 protein. The data contain some 320,000 distinct CDR3 sequences, about a fifth of them singletons. The sequenced sample consisted of naive CD8+ T cells from blood, with Jurkat cell RNA spiked in. This sample's subset: FACS-sorted CD8+CD4-CCR7+CD45RA+ naive T cells. These receptors originate from a human donor in good health. Some libraries in this study had Jurkat cell RNA spiked in.

This clonotype has ten or more counts. This rearrangement joins TRBV7-9 to TRBJ1-4; 8 bases are shared with TRBD1. This CDR3 region has 18 residues. Trimming removed 0 bases from V and 2 bases from J; junction bases left unmatched: 8. Germline V lookup: CDR1 SEHNR, CDR2 FQNEAQ (reference sequence). The CDR3 DNA sequence: TGTGCCAGCAGCTTAGCCCTCCTGGACAGGGCTACTAATGAAAAACTGTTTTTT. This codes for CASSLALLDRATNEKLFF.

The chain employs TRBV11-2 and TRBJ1-6, with TRBD1 matching over 9 bases. CDR3 length: 17 residues. V was pared by 5 bases and J by 3 bases, with 8 bases of the junction left unmatched. The germline gives CDR1 SGHAT, CDR2 FQNNGV. The CDR3 sequence: CASSPTPDRGYNSPLHF. CDR3 nucleotide sequence: TGTGCCAGCAGCCCCACCCCGGACAGGGGCTATAATTCACCCCTCCACTTT.

This clonotype was observed once. Being one base from a much bigger clone, this may be a read error. The chain links TRBV9 to TRBJ1-1, with TRBD1 identical over 9 bases. Losses at the gene ends were 4 bases for V and 4 bases for J; bases not matched to a gene: 8. This CDR3 region has 15 residues. The germline V gene encodes CDR1 SGDLS and CDR2 YYNGEE. CDR3 protein: CASSTPGQGFTEAFF. CDR3 nucleotides: TGTGCCAGCAGCACCCCGGGACAGGGATTCACTGAAGCTTTCTTT.

This clonotype was counted many times. The CDR3 nucleotides are TGTGCCAGTCTGGGGGATTACACAGATACGCAGTATTTT. This codes for CASLGDYTDTQYF. V gene TRBV28 combines with J gene TRBJ2-3; D possibly matches TRBD1 or TRBD2 (5 bases each). V lost 9 bases and J lost 2, with 12 bases in between. This CDR3 is 13 amino acids long. Germline V gene lookup returns CDR1 MDHEN and CDR2 SYDVKM.

This clonotype appeared many times. The rearrangement uses TRBV12-3 or TRBV12-4 and TRBJ1-5; weak D call: TRBD1 (6 bases). The V and J ends lost 6 bases and 6 bases respectively, with 18 bases between them. The CDR3 is 15 amino acids. CDR3 in DNA: TGTGCCAGCAGAAAAACAGGGAGTGGATTTCAGCCCCAGCATTTT. Translation: CASRKTGSGFQPQHF.

This chain joins TRBV6-5 and TRBJ2-6, with D perhaps matching TRBD2 (7 bases). Germline values: CDR1 MNHEY, CDR2 SVGAGI. The V end was cut by 10 bases, the J end by 0 bases, with 10 bases between. The CDR3 is 14 residues long. The CDR3 loop is CATGGHSGANVLTF. The CDR3 DNA is TGTGCCACCGGGGGGCACTCTGGGGCCAACGTCCTGACTTTC.

To note about this clonotype: A read error may produce the germline difference seen at one junction end. CDR3 nucleotide sequence: TGCGCCGGCAGCAGCGGGGGAAGCTCCTACGAGCAGTACTTC. This gives the protein CAGSSGGSSYEQYF. This chain joins TRBV4-3 and TRBJ2-7; TRBD2 matches 8 bases. Germline CDR1 and CDR2: LGHNA and YSLEER. The CDR3 covers 14 residues.

This clonotype was observed once. This sequence may be a read error, since a much larger clone differs from it by one base. This chain connects TRBV4-3 to TRBJ1-6, with unresolved D. V was cut by 2 bases and J by 11 bases, with 10 bases left in between. CDR3 length: 13 amino acids. CDR1 is LGHNA and CDR2 is YSLEER in the germline V gene. CDR3 in amino acids: CASSQFLDPPLHF. The DNA of the CDR3 is TGCGCCAGCAGCCAATTCCTTGATCCACCCCTCCACTTT.

This clonotype came up many times. CDR3 nucleotides: TGTGCCAGCAGTGAAGCCAACTTTATGAACACTGAAGCTTTCTTT. This encodes CASSEANFMNTEAFF. This chain joins TRBV6-1 and TRBJ1-1, with D unclear. Germline V gene data show CDR1 as MNHNS and CDR2 as SASEGT. V lost 0 bases, J lost 0 bases, and 8 bases lay in between. This CDR3 has 15 amino acids.

This clonotype was seen ten or more times. The V gene is TRBV4-3, the J gene TRBJ2-3; D is possibly TRBD1 (6 bases). V dropped 1 base and J dropped 2 bases, with 13 bases sitting between them. CDR3 length: 16 residues. CDR1 is LGHNA, CDR2 YSLEER, per germline. CDR3 DNA: TGCGCCAGCAGCCAAGGGCAGGGGCTCGACACAGATACGCAGTATTTT. Amino acid sequence: CASSQGQGLDTDTQYF.

This clonotype occurred a few times. Since a much larger clone is just one base distant, this may be a read error. The J gene is TRBJ1-2, the V gene TRBV19; D is uncertain. This CDR3 comprises 12 residues. Germline CDR1 is LNHDA and CDR2 is SQIVND (reference sequence). The CDR3 nucleotides are TGTGCCGGTAGTCTAGGTCCGTATGGCTACACCTTC. Amino acids: CAGSLGPYGYTF. The whole variable domain, remainder taken from reference TRBV19 and TRBJ1-2, is DGGITQSPKYLFRKEGQNVTLSCEQNLNHDAMYWYRQDPGQGLRLIYYSQIVNDFQKGDIAEGYSVSREKKESFPLTVTSAQKNPTAFYLCAGSLGPYGYTFGSGTRLTVV.

This clonotype has ten or more counts. V is TRBV30 and J is TRBJ2-7, with D unclear. Germline V gene lookup returns CDR1 GTSNPN and CDR2 SVGIG (reference sequence). V was trimmed by 0 bases and J by 3 bases, leaving 6 bases between them. The CDR3 covers 12 residues. The CDR3 coding sequence is TGTGCCTGGAGTGTGGCAGACTACGAGCAGTACTTC. This encodes CAWSVADYEQYF.

This clonotype has a count of ten or more. For the CDR3, the DNA is TGTGCCGGGGTTGGGGTTGAGAACACTGAAGCTTTCTTT. Residues: CAGVGVENTEAFF. The J gene is TRBJ1-1, the V gene TRBV2; D call uncertain. Trimming left V 11 bases short and J 1 base short, with 14 bases between. This CDR3 has 13 amino acids. The V gene's germline CDR1 is SNHLY and CDR2 FYNNEI. The full variable domain, rest sourced from reference TRBV2 and TRBJ1-1, is EPEVTQTPSHQVTQMGQEVILRCVPISNHLYFYWYRQILGQKVEFLVSFYNNEISEKSEIFDDQFSVERPDGSNFTLKIRSTKLEDSAMYFCAGVGVENTEAFFGQGTRLTVV.

This chain joins TRBV12-3 or TRBV12-4 and TRBJ2-7, with D unclear. Trimming removed 4 bases at V and 6 bases at J, with 16 bases between. The CDR3 is 14 amino acids. Written as DNA, the CDR3 is TGTGCCAGCAGTTCCGGCGGTCACATGCGCGAGCAGTACTTC. Its translation: CASSSGGHMREQYF.

This clonotype was counted many times. This chain connects TRBV9 to TRBJ1-1; a possible D gene is TRBD1 (5 bases). CDR3 size: 13 residues. From germline, CDR1 is SGDLS and CDR2 YYNGEE. Trimming took 3 bases from V and 7 from J, leaving 13 bases between them. CDR3 residues: CASSAPGTDEAFF. For the CDR3, the DNA is TGTGCCAGCAGCGCTCCCGGGACGGATGAAGCTTTCTTT.

The J gene is TRBJ2-3, the V gene TRBV7-9; D not certain. The CDR3 sequence is 16 residues long. Germline assignment: CDR1 SEHNR and CDR2 FQNEAQ (reference sequence). Deletions cut 3 bases from V and 0 bases from J, with 13 bases between. Here the CDR3 DNA reads TGTGCCAGCAGCTTTTGGGAAGAATCTAGCACAGATACGCAGTATTTT. Residues: CASSFWEESSTDTQYF.

Turning to this clonotype: A single base separates this from a much larger clone, so it may be a read error. The J gene is TRBJ2-1, the V gene TRBV7-9, with TRBD1 identical over 7 bases. With 4 bases clipped from V and 8 bases from J, the junction kept 8 bases outside the gene matches. The germline V gene has CDR1 SEHNR and CDR2 FQNEAQ (reference sequence). The CDR3 has 14 residues. CDR3 DNA sequence: TGTGCCAGCAGCTCATACCAGGGGGATGATGAGCAGTTCTTC. As protein: CASSSYQGDDEQFF.

The chain recombines TRBV7-8 with TRBJ1-5; 10 nucleotides line up with TRBD1. J lost 7 bases, V lost 5 bases, and 14 bases had no gene match. The CDR3 is made up of 17 amino acids. Per the germline V gene, CDR1 is SGHVS and CDR2 is FQNEAQ. The CDR3: CASSLGAGQGLGQPQHF. Here the CDR3 DNA reads TGTGCCAGCAGCCTAGGCGCGGGACAGGGGTTAGGGCAGCCCCAGCATTTT.

Ten or more counts support this clonotype. This sequence joins TRBV6-5 and TRBJ2-7; D is undetermined. Trimming removed 6 bases at V and 2 bases at J, with 14 bases between. This CDR3 has 14 residues. Germline V gene data show CDR1 as MNHEY and CDR2 as SVGAGI. CDR3 amino acids: CASRRTGSTYEQYF. The DNA of the CDR3 is TGTGCCAGCAGACGAACCGGGTCTACCTACGAGCAGTACTTC.

This clonotype was counted at least ten times. The rearrangement links TRBV5-4 to TRBJ2-3; no definite D call. V lost 0 bases, J lost 4 bases, and 6 bases lay in between. This CDR3 region has 13 residues. Germline V gene sequence: CDR1 SGHNT, CDR2 YYREEE (reference sequence). The CDR3 region is CASSLGVPDTQYF. CDR3 nucleotides: TGTGCCAGCAGCTTGGGGGTACCAGATACGCAGTATTTT.

This clonotype was detected ten times or more. V is TRBV5-4 and J is TRBJ2-5, with 9 bases matching TRBD2. Germline V CDR1 and CDR2: SGHNT, YYREEE (reference sequence). CDR3 length: 15 amino acids. V gave up 4 bases and J gave up 4 bases; unmatched junction bases: 8. CDR3 residues: CASSVSGGGAETQYF. CDR3 bases: TGTGCCAGCAGCGTTAGCGGGGGCGGGGCAGAGACCCAGTACTTC.

This clonotype was seen at least ten times. This chain uses TRBV11-3 with TRBJ2-1; D might be TRBD2 (6 bases). The V and J ends lost 4 bases and 8 bases respectively, with 15 bases between them. Germline assignment: CDR1 SGHNT and CDR2 YENEEA. The CDR3 loop spans 14 amino acids. The CDR3 DNA reads as TGTGCCAGCAGCTCCCTGACTAGTCCCCATGAGCAGTTCTTC. Translated, it gives CASSSLTSPHEQFF.

This clonotype was recorded at least ten times. The chain has TRBV19 and TRBJ1-6, with D hard to call. Per germline, CDR1 LNHDA and CDR2 SQIVND (reference sequence). Trimming left V 1 base short and J 12 bases short, with 4 bases between. This CDR3 contains 11 residues. CDR3 residues: CASSIGEPLHF. The CDR3 region has the DNA TGTGCCAGTAGTATAGGAGAACCCCTCCACTTT.

V is TRBV27 and J is TRBJ1-4, with TRBD1 matching 8 bases. Germline V lookup: CDR1 MNHEY, CDR2 SMNVEV (reference sequence). The CDR3 is made up of 19 amino acids. With V trimmed by 5 bases and J by 3 bases, 17 bases remained unmatched. DNA for the CDR3: TGTGCCAGCAGTCCAAGGCGGTGGACAGGGATTCAATCTAATGAAAAACTGTTTTTT. Translating it yields CASSPRRWTGIQSNEKLFF.

The chain carries TRBV3-1 and TRBJ2-1; 12 bases match TRBD2. Germline lookup yields CDR1 LGHDT and CDR2 YNNKEL (reference sequence). The length of the CDR3 is 18 residues. V dropped 4 bases and J dropped 8; count of bases not matched to a gene: 15. The CDR3: CASSLSTSGSGLGDEQFF. DNA of the CDR3: TGTGCCAGCAGCCTATCGACTAGCGGGAGTGGGCTTGGGGATGAGCAGTTCTTC.

At least ten counts were recorded for this clonotype. The CDR3 DNA follows: TGCAGTGCGACACAAGCCGGGGAGCTGTTTTTT. This sequence encodes CSATQAGELFF. V is TRBV20-1 and J is TRBJ2-2; no reliable D call. The V end lost 6 bases, the J end lost 6 bases, and 8 bases lay between the germline ends. The germline CDR1 and CDR2 sequences are DFQATT and SNEGSKA (reference sequence). The CDR3 length is 11 residues.

This clonotype was counted ten times or more. The gene calls are TRBV27 and TRBJ1-5, with D uncertain. Trimming cost V 4 bases and J 1 base, with 8 bases left between them. Germline V lookup: CDR1 MNHEY, CDR2 SMNVEV (reference sequence). This CDR3 comprises 14 residues. The CDR3 nucleotides are TGTGCCAGCAGTTCCAGTGGAAGCAATCAGCCCCAGCATTTT. The encoded protein is CASSSSGSNQPQHF.

The chain carries TRBV27 and TRBJ1-6, with D uncertain. Trimming took off 5 bases at V and 0 bases at J, with 11 bases between the two ends. This CDR3 contains 16 residues. Germline V CDR1 and CDR2: MNHEY, SMNVEV (reference sequence). The CDR3 is CASSPHSSSYNSPLHF. DNA of the CDR3: TGTGCCAGCAGTCCCCATTCGAGCTCCTATAATTCACCCCTCCACTTT.

Turning to this clonotype: This CDR3 is missing its conserved last phenylalanine or tryptophan, likely due to a read error. The limits of the CDR3 on the DNA are not certain, so only TCRdb's listed CDR3 is given. The CDR3 loop reads CASRPPTNTDTQHL. The V and J genes are TRBV7-9 and TRBJ2-3; the table's D call TRBD1 went unverified against the DNA. Germline-derived CDR1 and CDR2 are SEHNR and FQNEAQ (reference sequence). The CDR3 totals 14 residues, both ends included.

This clonotype was picked up many times. The chain has TRBV4-1 and TRBJ1-3; D is unresolved. Germline loops: CDR1 MGHRA, CDR2 YSYEKL. V was cut by 0 bases and J by 3 bases, with 9 bases left in between. This CDR3 spans 15 amino acids. The CDR3 is CASSQDLQYGNTIYF. The CDR3 nucleotides are TGCGCCAGCAGCCAAGATCTACAGTATGGAAACACCATATATTTT.

As concerns this clonotype: This could be a read error, since a much larger clone is one nucleotide away. This chain links TRBV6-5 with TRBJ2-7, with D unclear. CDR1 and CDR2 (germline): MNHEY, SVGAGI. This CDR3 is 13 amino acids long. The DNA of the CDR3 is TGTGCCGGCAGTTACTCGCAGACCTCCGAGCAGTACTTC. Its protein is CAGSYSQTSEQYF.

This clonotype was counted between two and nine times. The chain links TRBV7-9 to TRBJ1-6; D unclear. The V and J ends lost 5 bases and 8 bases respectively, with 10 bases between them. The CDR3 covers 13 residues. Germline CDR1 is SEHNR and CDR2 is FQNEAQ (reference sequence). CDR3 sequence (DNA): TGTGCCAGCAGCCCTGGGGATTATTCACCCCTCCACTTT. Residues: CASSPGDYSPLHF.